These 21 T cell receptor beta chains share one sample of origin, sequenced in a study of CD8 T cells in ankylosing spondylitis. TCRdb redid the calling of the 5' RACE reads with MiXCR, one entry per CDR3 protein. The sample includes 450,000 or so distinct CDR3 sequences, about 24% of them seen just once. No antigen is known for these receptors. Study-level findings and limits: Characteristic, it appeared, of ankylosing spondylitis blood was a TCR beta motif of fewer than 10 highly homologous variants.

The sample comprised blood, either unsorted or a sorted T cell fraction (not recorded which). All receptors derive from a male donor with ankylosing spondylitis.

The chain recombines TRBV20-1 with TRBJ2-7; the D gene is possibly TRBD1 (6 bases). This CDR3 region has 14 residues. Germline-derived CDR1 and CDR2 are DFQATT and SNEGSKA (reference sequence). Deletions cut 4 bases from V and 7 bases from J, with 20 bases between. The CDR3: CSATEQGPVREQYF. In DNA, the CDR3 is TGCAGTGCTACCGAACAGGGACCCGTTCGGGAGCAGTACTTC.

This chain joins TRBV5-1 and TRBJ1-1; 7 bases agree with TRBD1. Germline V lookup: CDR1 SGHRS, CDR2 YFSETQ. The V gene end was trimmed by 0 bases and the J gene end by 4 bases; junction bases not matched to a gene: 3. The length of the CDR3 is 14 residues. The CDR3 coding sequence is TGCGCCAGCAGCTTGGACCGGGACAGCACTGAAGCTTTCTTT. As protein: CASSLDRDSTEAFF.

This rearrangement joins TRBV12-3 or TRBV12-4 to TRBJ2-1; D remains ambiguous. This CDR3 comprises 15 residues. The V gene lost 4 bases and the J gene lost 1 base, with 11 bases spanning the gap. CDR3 loop: CASSSFGPSYNEQFF. CDR3 DNA sequence: TGTGCCAGCAGTTCTTTCGGACCGTCCTACAATGAGCAGTTCTTC.

The rearrangement joins TRBV5-1 to TRBJ2-3, with D hard to call. The CDR3 spans 16 residues. Germline V gene data show CDR1 as SGHRS and CDR2 as YFSETQ. V was shortened by 4 bases and J by 2 bases, with 17 bases between the two germline ends. For the CDR3, the DNA is TGCGCCAGCAGCCCGCCCCGACTCGAATCCACAGATACGCAGTATTTT. Residues: CASSPPRLESTDTQYF.

This clonotype turned up a few times. This chain links TRBV20-1 with TRBJ2-2; 7 bases map to TRBD2. The junction had 11 bases not matched to a gene; V was cut back by 4 bases and J by 0 bases. The CDR3 has 17 amino acids. Looked up from germline, CDR1 is DFQATT and CDR2 is SNEGSKA (reference sequence). The CDR3 spells CSAKLPRGTANTGELFF. The CDR3 bases are TGCAGTGCTAAACTCCCGCGGGGGACCGCGAACACCGGGGAGCTGTTTTTT.

In this sample, this clonotype turned up many times. This chain joins TRBV20-1 and TRBJ1-1, with 7 bases aligning to TRBD1. The CDR3 length is 12 residues. The V gene end was trimmed by 6 bases and the J gene end by 3 bases; junction bases not matched to a gene: 4. CDR1 is DFQATT, CDR2 SNEGSKA, per germline (reference sequence). CDR3 loop: CSARQGDTEAFF. The DNA of the CDR3 is TGCAGTGCCAGACAGGGCGACACTGAAGCTTTCTTT.

The chain uses TRBV5-1 and TRBJ1-3; D may be TRBD1 (5 bases). CDR1 and CDR2 (germline): SGHRS, YFSETQ. The CDR3 is made up of 16 amino acids. The V end was cut by 0 bases, the J end by 0 bases, with 10 bases between. CDR3 nucleotides: TGCGCCAGCAGCTTGGACTTGGGGCGCTCTGGAAACACCATATATTTT. Its translation is CASSLDLGRSGNTIYF.

The CDR3 protein is CASSRSPGPPEQFF. CDR3 nucleotides: TGTGCCAGCAGCCGGAGTCCGGGACCACCTGAGCAGTTCTTC. The V gene is TRBV3-1, the J gene TRBJ2-1; D is possibly TRBD1 or TRBD2 (5 bases each). From germline, CDR1 is LGHDT and CDR2 YNNKEL (reference sequence). The CDR3 runs to 14 residues. V lost 4 bases and J 9 bases, leaving 16 bases between the germline ends.

There are a few counts of this clonotype. The V call is TRBV29-1, the J call TRBJ1-2, with D hard to call. The CDR3 length is 12 residues. Germline CDR1 is SQVTM and CDR2 is ANQGSEA. V lost 7 bases to trimming and J lost 3 bases, with 12 bases between them. The CDR3 protein is CSDKSGDYGYTF. DNA for the CDR3: TGCAGCGACAAATCCGGGGACTATGGCTACACCTTC.

This clonotype was picked up a small number of times. The chain has TRBV5-8 and TRBJ2-1; D possibly corresponds to TRBD1 (6 bases). The CDR3 runs 16 residues. Trimming took 4 bases from V and 2 from J, leaving 16 bases between them. In germline, CDR1 is SGHTS, CDR2 YDEGEE. The CDR3 loop is CASSQTGTLTYNEQFF. For the CDR3, the DNA is TGTGCCAGCAGCCAAACGGGGACACTTACCTACAATGAGCAGTTCTTC.

The J gene is TRBJ1-4, the V gene TRBV7-9, with D uncertain. This CDR3 has 15 amino acids. Trimming stripped 4 bases from V and 4 bases from J, with 13 bases between. Germline V lookup: CDR1 SEHNR, CDR2 FQNEAQ (reference sequence). CDR3 amino acids: CASSSPRVINEKLFF. CDR3 bases: TGTGCCAGCAGCTCGCCTCGGGTAATTAATGAAAAACTGTTTTTT. Using reference TRBV7-9 and TRBJ1-4 for the parts outside the CDR3, the full variable domain is DTGVSQNPRHKITKRGQNVTFRCDPISEHNRLYWYRQTLGQGPEFLTYFQNEAQLEKSRLLSDRFSAERPKGSFSTLEIQRTEQGDSAMYLCASSSPRVINEKLFFGSGTQLSVL.

The J gene is TRBJ2-7, the V gene TRBV7-6; either TRBD1 or TRBD2 may fit D (5 bases each). Trimming stripped 3 bases from V and 3 bases from J, with 15 bases between. The CDR3 totals 15 residues. Germline V gene data show CDR1 as SGHVS and CDR2 as FNYEAQ. CDR3 in DNA: TGTGCCAGCAGCTTTGAGGACCGGGACGGCTACGAGCAGTACTTC. Residues: CASSFEDRDGYEQYF.

This clonotype was found a few times. CDR3 coding DNA: TGTGCCAGCAGCTCATACCAAGGACAGGGGACTTTGTTCCTCACTGAAGCTTTCTTT. Its translation: CASSSYQGQGTLFLTEAFF. This sequence joins TRBV11-1 and TRBJ1-1, with TRBD1 identical over 9 bases. Germline CDR1 is SGHAT and CDR2 is FQDESV (reference sequence). The CDR3 is made up of 19 amino acids. With 4 bases clipped from V and 4 bases from J, the junction kept 19 bases outside the gene matches.

This chain connects TRBV5-6 to TRBJ2-1; D gene unclear. The CDR3 is made up of 15 amino acids. Looked up from germline, CDR1 is SGHDT and CDR2 is YYEEEE. V was shortened by 6 bases and J by 5 bases, with 18 bases between the two germline ends. This chain's CDR3 is CASTRNTLPDNEQFF. The CDR3 region has the DNA TGTGCCAGCACCCGCAACACCCTTCCGGACAATGAGCAGTTCTTC.

The sample holds a few counts of this clonotype. The CDR3 loop reads CASSHVDQDRGFGYTF. The CDR3 DNA follows: TGTGCCAGCAGCCATGTCGACCAGGACAGGGGTTTTGGCTACACCTTC. The rearrangement links TRBV3-1 to TRBJ1-2; 9 bases agree with TRBD1. There are 16 residues in the CDR3. Germline assignment: CDR1 LGHDT and CDR2 YNNKEL (reference sequence). J lost 7 bases, V lost 3 bases, and 12 bases had no gene match.

The chain carries TRBV12-3 or TRBV12-4 and TRBJ2-5, with 11 nucleotides matching TRBD2. The CDR3 is 16 amino acids. Unmatched junction bases numbered 9, after V lost 6 bases and J lost 3 bases. CDR3 coding DNA: TGTGCCAGCAGCCCTGGACTAGCGGGCCTCAAAGAGACCCAGTACTTC. This translates into CASSPGLAGLKETQYF.

This clonotype has only a few counts. V is TRBV24-1 and J is TRBJ2-1; 9 bases are a match to TRBD1. J gave up 7 bases and V 3 bases, and 15 bases lay outside the gene matches. The germline gives CDR1 KGHDR, CDR2 SFDVKD. The CDR3 consists of 18 residues. The CDR3 DNA sequence: TGTGCCACCAGTGATCGGGGGCTTAACAGGGGGCGCCGGAATGAGCAGTTCTTC. Protein sequence: CATSDRGLNRGRRNEQFF.

In this sample, this clonotype turned up a few times. V and J are TRBV5-1 and TRBJ2-1, with 9 bases that match TRBD1. CDR3 size: 14 residues. Germline CDR1 SGHRS, CDR2 YFSETQ. V lost 3 bases to trimming and J lost 10 bases; unmatched junction nucleotides: 8. DNA of the CDR3: TGCGCCAGCAGCTCCGGACAGGGGTCTTGGGAGCAGTTCTTC. It yields the protein CASSSGQGSWEQFF.

This clonotype was recorded a few times. The rearrangement uses TRBV9 and TRBJ1-1, with D perhaps TRBD1 (6 bases). V was pared by 7 bases and J by 4 bases, with 23 bases between. The germline V gene encodes CDR1 SGDLS and CDR2 YYNGEE. This CDR3 comprises 16 residues. The CDR3 DNA follows: TGTGCCAGCCAAGCGGGGGCTGATACTCTGGGCACTGAAGCTTTCTTT. Protein sequence: CASQAGADTLGTEAFF.

V usage is TRBV19 and J usage is TRBJ2-7; D is undetermined. The germline V and J ends were trimmed by 3 bases and 2 bases, with 8 bases remaining between them. The CDR3 is made up of 13 amino acids. CDR1 and CDR2 (germline): LNHDA, SQIVND (reference sequence). CDR3 residues: CASSMDGTYEQYF. The CDR3 nucleotides are TGTGCCAGTAGTATGGATGGAACCTACGAGCAGTACTTC.

This clonotype has more than one count but fewer than ten. The CDR3, as DNA: TGTGCCAGCAGCGACCGGACAAACACAGATACGCAGTATTTT. As protein: CASSDRTNTDTQYF. This chain links TRBV9 with TRBJ2-3, with D tentatively TRBD1 (5 bases). CDR1 SGDLS and CDR2 YYNGEE come from the germline V gene. V was trimmed by 3 bases and J by 2 bases, leaving 10 bases between them. This CDR3 region has 14 residues.